Described below is a single T cell receptor beta chain sequence and its context. It has no known antigen specificity. The sample holds no much larger clone one base away, and base qualities are not on file. These data come from a study of patients and donors after allogeneic stem cell transplantation (dated by TCRdb to 2018 to 2021). The method behind the library was RT-PCR. TCRdb names NextSeq 550 as the instrument used. The raw public reads went through TCRdb reprocessing: fastp at Q25, MiXCR clone calling, in-frame beta chains kept. Entries are consolidated by CDR3 protein sequence, retaining the most common genes and DNA. Across this sample there are under 200,000 distinct CDR3 sequences, with about 30% seen only once. Under 3.5% of the sample rests with the top ten. Sequenced: blood, either unsorted or a sorted T cell fraction (not recorded which). The source is a human donor who was either an allogeneic HSCT recipient or a stem cell or donor lymphocyte infusion donor (not recorded which). It is not recorded whose cells these are; they may come from a transplant donor.

The base sequence is TGTGCCAGCAGCTCCGTGCGGAGCTACGAGCAGTACTTC. Its protein reads: CASSSVRSYEQYF. The chain joins TRBV11-2 to TRBJ2-7, with the D gene too uncertain to name. According to the germline V gene, CDR1 reads SGHAT and CDR2 reads FQNNGV. Taken from cysteine to phenylalanine, the CDR3 has 13 residues. Just CDR3 DNA is preserved here, 39 bases in frame from base 1. V is shortened by 4 bases, J by 3 bases, and the region joining them spans 10 bases.